The clone carrying this TCR beta chain was detected many times. This sample stems from a study of Graves' ophthalmopathy and Graves' hyperthyroidism. The authors amplified TCR beta CDR3 regions from RNA transcripts. HTBI primers served in a first-round RT-PCR, which a second-round multiplex PCR followed. TCRdb reprocessed the multiplex PCR reads with MiXCR, giving one entry per CDR3 protein. The table has a few hundred thousand distinct CDR3 sequences, roughly 40% seen once; the top ten hold about 4%. The clonotype comes from an adult man with Graves' hyperthyroidism. What was sequenced was peripheral blood or thyroid tissue (not recorded which).

CDR3 in amino acids: CASSREEGLNTEAFF. The CDR3 nucleotides are TGCGCCAGCAGCCGGGAGGAGGGACTGAACACTGAAGCTTTCTTT. The chain links TRBV5-1 to TRBJ1-1, with a possible D match to TRBD1 (5 bases). V was pared by 4 bases and J by 0 bases, with 13 bases between. CDR1 is SGHRS, CDR2 YFSETQ, per germline. The CDR3 has 15 residues.